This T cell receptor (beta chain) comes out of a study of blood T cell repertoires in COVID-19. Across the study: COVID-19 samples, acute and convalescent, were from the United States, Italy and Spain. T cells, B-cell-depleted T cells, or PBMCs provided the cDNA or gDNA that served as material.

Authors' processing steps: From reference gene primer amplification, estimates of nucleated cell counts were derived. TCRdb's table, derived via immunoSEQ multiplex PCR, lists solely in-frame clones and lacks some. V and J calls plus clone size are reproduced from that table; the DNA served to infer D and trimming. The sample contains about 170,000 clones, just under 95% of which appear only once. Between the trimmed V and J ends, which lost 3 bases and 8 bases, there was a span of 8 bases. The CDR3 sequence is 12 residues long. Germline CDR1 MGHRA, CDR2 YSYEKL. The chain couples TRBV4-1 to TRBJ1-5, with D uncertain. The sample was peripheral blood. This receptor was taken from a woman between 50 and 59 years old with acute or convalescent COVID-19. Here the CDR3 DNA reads TGCGCCAGCAGCCAGGCTGGAGAGCCCCAGCATTTT. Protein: CASSQAGEPQHF.